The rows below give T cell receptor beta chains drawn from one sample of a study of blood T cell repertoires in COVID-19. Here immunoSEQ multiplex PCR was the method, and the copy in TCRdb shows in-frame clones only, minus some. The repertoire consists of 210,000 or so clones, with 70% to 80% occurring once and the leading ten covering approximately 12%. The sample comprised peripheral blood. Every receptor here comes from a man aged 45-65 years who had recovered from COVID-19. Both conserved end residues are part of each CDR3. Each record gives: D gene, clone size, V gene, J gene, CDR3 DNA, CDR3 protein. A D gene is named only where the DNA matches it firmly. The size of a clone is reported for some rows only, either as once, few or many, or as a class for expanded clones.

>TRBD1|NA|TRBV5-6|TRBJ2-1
TGTGCCAGCAGCTTTGGGACAGCCAACAATGAGCAGTTCTTC
CASSFGTANNEQFF
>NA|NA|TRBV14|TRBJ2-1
TGTGCCAGCAGCCAGAACACATACAATGAGCAGTTCTTC
CASSQNTYNEQFF
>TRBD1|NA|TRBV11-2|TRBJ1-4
TGTGCCAGCAGCCCGGCGGGACAGGGGAATGAAAAACTGTTTTTT
CASSPAGQGNEKLFF
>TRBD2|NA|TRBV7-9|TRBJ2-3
TGTGCCAGCAGCCCTAGCGGGACGGCGGATACGCAGTATTTT
CASSPSGTADTQYF
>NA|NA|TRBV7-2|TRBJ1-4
TGTGCCAGCAGCATTAGTACCGGGACTAATGAAAAACTGTTTTTT
CASSISTGTNEKLFF
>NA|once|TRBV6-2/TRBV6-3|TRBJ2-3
TGTGCCAGCAGTTCTCCAGGTACAGATACGCAGTATTTT
CASSSPGTDTQYF
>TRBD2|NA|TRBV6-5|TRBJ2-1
TGTGCCAGCAGTAGGACTAGCCTGGATGAGCAGTTCTTC
CASSRTSLDEQFF
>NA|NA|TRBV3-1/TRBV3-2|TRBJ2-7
TGTGCCAGCAGCCATTCCCGACCTTGGGCGAGCGAGCAGTACTTC
CASSHSRPWASEQYF
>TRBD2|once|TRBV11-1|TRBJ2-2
TGTGCCAGCAGCCACCTAGCGGGAGAAACCGGGGAGCTGTTTTTT
CASSHLAGETGELFF
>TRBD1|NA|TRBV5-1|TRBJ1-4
TGCGCCAGCAGCTTGAGGACAGGGGGCACTAATGAAAAACTGTTTTTT
CASSLRTGGTNEKLFF
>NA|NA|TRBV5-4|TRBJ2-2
TGTGCCAGCAGCCGAAGGACACTGTATGGTACCGGGGAGCTGTTTTTT
CASSRRTLYGTGELFF
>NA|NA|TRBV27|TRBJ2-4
TGTGCCATGTTTGGACTAGCCAAAAACATTCAGTACTTC
CAMFGLAKNIQYF